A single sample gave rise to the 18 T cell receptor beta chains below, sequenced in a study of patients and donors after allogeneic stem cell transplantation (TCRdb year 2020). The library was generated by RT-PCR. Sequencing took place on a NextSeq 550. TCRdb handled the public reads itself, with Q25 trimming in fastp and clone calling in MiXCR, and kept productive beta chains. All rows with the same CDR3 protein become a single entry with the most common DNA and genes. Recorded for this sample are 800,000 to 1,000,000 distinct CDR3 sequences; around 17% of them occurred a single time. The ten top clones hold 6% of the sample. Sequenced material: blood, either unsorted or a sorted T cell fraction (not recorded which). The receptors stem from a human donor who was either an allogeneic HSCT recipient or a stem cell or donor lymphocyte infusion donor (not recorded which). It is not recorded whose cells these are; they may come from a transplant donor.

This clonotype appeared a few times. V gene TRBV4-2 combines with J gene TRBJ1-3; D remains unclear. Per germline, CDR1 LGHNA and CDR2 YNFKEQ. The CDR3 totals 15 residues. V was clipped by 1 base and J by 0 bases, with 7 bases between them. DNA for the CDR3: TGTGCCAGCAGCCAAGCCTCGGGCTCTGGAAACACCATATATTTT. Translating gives CASSQASGSGNTIYF.

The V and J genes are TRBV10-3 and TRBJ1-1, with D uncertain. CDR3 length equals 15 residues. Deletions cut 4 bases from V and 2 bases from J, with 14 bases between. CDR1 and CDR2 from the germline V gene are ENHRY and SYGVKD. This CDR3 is CAISGPGRENTEAFF. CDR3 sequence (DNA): TGTGCCATCAGTGGGCCGGGGAGAGAAAACACTGAAGCTTTCTTT.

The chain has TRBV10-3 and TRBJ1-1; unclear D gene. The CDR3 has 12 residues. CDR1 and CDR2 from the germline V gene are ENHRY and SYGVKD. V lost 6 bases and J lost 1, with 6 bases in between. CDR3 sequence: CAIRPGNTEAFF. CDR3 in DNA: TGTGCCATCAGACCAGGGAACACTGAAGCTTTCTTT.

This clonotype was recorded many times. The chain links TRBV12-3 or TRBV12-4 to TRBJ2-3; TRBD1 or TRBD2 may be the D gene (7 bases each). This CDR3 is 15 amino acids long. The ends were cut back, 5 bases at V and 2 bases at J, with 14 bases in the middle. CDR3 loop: CASSRGGQNTDTQYF. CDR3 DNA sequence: TGTGCCAGCAGTCGCGGGGGACAGAACACAGATACGCAGTATTTT.

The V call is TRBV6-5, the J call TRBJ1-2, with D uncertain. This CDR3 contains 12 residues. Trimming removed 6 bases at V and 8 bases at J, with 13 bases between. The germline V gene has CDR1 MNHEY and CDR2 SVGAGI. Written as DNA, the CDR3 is TGTGCCAGCAGCCGGAGCGGGGAGGGCTACACCTTC. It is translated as CASSRSGEGYTF.

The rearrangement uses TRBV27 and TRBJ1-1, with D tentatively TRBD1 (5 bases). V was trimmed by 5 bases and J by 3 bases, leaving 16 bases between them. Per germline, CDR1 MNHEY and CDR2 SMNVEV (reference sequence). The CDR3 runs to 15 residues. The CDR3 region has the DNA TGTGCCAGCAGTATGGGGACCTCGTGGGACACTGAAGCTTTCTTT. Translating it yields CASSMGTSWDTEAFF.

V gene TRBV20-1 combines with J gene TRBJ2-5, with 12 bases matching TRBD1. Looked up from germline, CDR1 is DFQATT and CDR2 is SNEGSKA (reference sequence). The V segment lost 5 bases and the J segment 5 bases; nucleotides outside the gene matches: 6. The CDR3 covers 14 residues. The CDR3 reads CSAPGTGGWETQYF. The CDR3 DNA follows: TGCAGTGCTCCCGGGACAGGGGGCTGGGAGACCCAGTACTTC.

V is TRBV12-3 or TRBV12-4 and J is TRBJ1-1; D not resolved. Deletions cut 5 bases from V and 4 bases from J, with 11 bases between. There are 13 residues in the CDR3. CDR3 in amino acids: CASSPSEATEAFF. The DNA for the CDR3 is TGTGCCAGCAGTCCCTCAGAGGCCACTGAAGCTTTCTTT.

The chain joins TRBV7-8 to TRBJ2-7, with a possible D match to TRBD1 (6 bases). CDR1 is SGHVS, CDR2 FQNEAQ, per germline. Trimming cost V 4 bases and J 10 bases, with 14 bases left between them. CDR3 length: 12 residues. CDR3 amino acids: CASSYFLQGQYF. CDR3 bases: TGTGCCAGCAGCTACTTCCTACAGGGTCAGTACTTC.

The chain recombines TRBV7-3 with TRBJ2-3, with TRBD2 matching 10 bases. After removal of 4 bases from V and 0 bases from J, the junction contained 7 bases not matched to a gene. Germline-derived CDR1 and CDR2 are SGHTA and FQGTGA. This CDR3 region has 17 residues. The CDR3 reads CASSWTTSGASTDTQYF. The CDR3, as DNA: TGTGCCAGCAGCTGGACAACTAGCGGGGCTAGCACAGATACGCAGTATTTT.

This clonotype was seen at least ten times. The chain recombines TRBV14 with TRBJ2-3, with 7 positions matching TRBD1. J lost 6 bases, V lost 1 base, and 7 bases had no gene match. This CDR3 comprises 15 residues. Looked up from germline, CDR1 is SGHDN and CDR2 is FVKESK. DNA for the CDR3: TGTGCCAGCAGCCAAGGGGACAGACTCACGGATACGCAGTATTTT. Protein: CASSQGDRLTDTQYF. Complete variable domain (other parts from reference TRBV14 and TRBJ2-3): EAGVTQFPSHSVIEKGQTVTLRCDPISGHDNLYWYRRVMGKEIKFLLHFVKESKQDESGMPNNRFLAERTGGTYSTLKVQPAELEDSGVYFCASSQGDRLTDTQYFGPGTRLTVL.

DNA for the CDR3: TGCAGTGCTAGAGAGAGGACTAGCGGGCTCAATGAGCAGTTCTTC. Its translation is CSARERTSGLNEQFF. V gene TRBV20-1 combines with J gene TRBJ2-1; 11 bases fit TRBD2. V lost 0 bases and J lost 6; bases outside the gene matches: 4. CDR3 length: 15 amino acids. CDR1 and CDR2 from the germline V gene are DFQATT and SNEGSKA (reference sequence).

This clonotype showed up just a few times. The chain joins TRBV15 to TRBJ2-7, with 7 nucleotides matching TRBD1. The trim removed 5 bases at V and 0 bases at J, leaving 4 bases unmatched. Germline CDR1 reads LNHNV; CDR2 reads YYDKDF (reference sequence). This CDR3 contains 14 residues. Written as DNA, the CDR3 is TGTGCCACCAGCCGACAGGGTAGCTCCTACGAGCAGTACTTC. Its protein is CATSRQGSSYEQYF.

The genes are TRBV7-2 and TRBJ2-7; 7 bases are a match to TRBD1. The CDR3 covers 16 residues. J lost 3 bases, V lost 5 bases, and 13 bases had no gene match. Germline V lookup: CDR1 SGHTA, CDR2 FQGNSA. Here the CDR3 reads CASSVETGAPYYEQYF. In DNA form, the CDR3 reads TGTGCCAGCAGCGTAGAAACAGGGGCGCCTTACTACGAGCAGTACTTC.

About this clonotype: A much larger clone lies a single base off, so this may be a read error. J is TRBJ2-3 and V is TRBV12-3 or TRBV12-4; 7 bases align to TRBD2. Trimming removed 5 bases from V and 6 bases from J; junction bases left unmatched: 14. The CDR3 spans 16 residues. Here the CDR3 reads CASSHQAGRSRDTQYF. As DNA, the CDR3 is TGTGCCAGCAGTCACCAAGCGGGAAGGTCCAGGGATACGCAGTATTTT.

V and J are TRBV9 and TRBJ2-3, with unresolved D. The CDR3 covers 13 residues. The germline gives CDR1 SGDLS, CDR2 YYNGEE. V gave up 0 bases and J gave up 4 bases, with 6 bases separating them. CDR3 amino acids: CASSVALADTQYF. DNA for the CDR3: TGTGCCAGCAGCGTAGCCCTCGCAGATACGCAGTATTTT.

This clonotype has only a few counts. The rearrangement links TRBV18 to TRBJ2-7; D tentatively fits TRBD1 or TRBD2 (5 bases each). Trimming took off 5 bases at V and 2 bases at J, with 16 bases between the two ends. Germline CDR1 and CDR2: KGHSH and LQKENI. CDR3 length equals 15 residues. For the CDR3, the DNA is TGTGCCAGCTCAAGGACTTTAGACAGCCCCTACGAGCAGTACTTC. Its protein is CASSRTLDSPYEQYF.

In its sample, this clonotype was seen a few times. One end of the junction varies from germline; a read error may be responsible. The CDR3 region has the DNA TGTGCTAGCAGCTTACGGGCCGGGGGGGCAGGTGAGCAGTTCTTC. It specifies CASSLRAGGAGEQFF. The chain joins TRBV7-7 to TRBJ2-1, with TRBD2 matching 8 bases. From germline, CDR1 is SSHAT and CDR2 FNYEAQ (reference sequence). The CDR3 totals 15 residues.